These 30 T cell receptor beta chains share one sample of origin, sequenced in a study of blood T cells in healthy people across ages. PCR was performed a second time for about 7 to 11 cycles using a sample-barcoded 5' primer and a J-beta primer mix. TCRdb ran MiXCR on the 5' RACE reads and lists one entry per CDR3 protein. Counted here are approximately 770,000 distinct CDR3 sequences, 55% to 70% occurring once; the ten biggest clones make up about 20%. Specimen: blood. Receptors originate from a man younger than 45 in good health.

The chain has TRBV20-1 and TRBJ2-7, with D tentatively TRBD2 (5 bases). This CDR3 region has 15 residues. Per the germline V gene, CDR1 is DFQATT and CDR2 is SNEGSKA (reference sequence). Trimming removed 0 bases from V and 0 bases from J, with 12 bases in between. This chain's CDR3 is CSARDLASYSYEQYF. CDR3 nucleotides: TGCAGTGCTAGAGATCTGGCTAGCTACTCCTACGAGCAGTACTTC.

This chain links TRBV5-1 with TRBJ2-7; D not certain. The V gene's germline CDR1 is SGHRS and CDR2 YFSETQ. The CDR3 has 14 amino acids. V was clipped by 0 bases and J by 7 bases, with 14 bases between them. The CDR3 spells CASSLAYQNNEQYF. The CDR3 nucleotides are TGCGCCAGCAGCTTGGCCTACCAGAACAATGAGCAGTACTTC.

CDR3 sequence: CASSLGSGRWYEQYF. In DNA, the CDR3 is TGCGCCAGCAGCTTGGGATCGGGGAGATGGTACGAGCAGTACTTC. The chain couples TRBV5-1 to TRBJ2-7, with D tentatively TRBD2 (5 bases). Germline assignment: CDR1 SGHRS and CDR2 YFSETQ. The CDR3 runs to 15 residues. Trimming stripped 0 bases from V and 4 bases from J, with 14 bases between.

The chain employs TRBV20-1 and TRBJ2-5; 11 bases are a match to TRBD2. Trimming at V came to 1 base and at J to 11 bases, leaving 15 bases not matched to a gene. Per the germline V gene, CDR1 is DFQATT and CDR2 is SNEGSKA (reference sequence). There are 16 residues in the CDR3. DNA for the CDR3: TGCAGTGCTAGAGCAACCGGACTAGCGGGCTTAAGGGAGCAGTACTTC. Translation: CSARATGLAGLREQYF.

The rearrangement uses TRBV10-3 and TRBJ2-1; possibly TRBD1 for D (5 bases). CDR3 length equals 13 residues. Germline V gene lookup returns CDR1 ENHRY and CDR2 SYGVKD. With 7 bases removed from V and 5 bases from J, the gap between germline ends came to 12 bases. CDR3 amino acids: CAINPDRDNEQFF. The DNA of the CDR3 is TGTGCCATCAACCCCGACAGAGACAATGAGCAGTTCTTC.

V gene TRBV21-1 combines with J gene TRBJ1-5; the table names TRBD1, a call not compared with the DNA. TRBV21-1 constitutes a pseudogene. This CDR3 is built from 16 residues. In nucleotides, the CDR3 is TGTGCCAGCAGCAAGACAGGGAAATGGGACAATCAGCCCCAGCATTTT. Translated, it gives CASSKTGKWDNQPQHF.

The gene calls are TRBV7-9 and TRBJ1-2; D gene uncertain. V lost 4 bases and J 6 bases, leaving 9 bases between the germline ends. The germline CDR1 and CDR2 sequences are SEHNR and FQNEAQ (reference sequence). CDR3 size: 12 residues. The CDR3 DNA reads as TGTGCCAGCAGCTGGAAGGGAGATGGCTACACCTTC. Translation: CASSWKGDGYTF. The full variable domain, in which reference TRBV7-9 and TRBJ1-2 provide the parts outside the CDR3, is DTGVSQNPRHKITKRGQNVTFRCDPISEHNRLYWYRQTLGQGPEFLTYFQNEAQLEKSRLLSDRFSAERPKGSFSTLEIQRTEQGDSAMYLCASSWKGDGYTFGSGTRLTVV.

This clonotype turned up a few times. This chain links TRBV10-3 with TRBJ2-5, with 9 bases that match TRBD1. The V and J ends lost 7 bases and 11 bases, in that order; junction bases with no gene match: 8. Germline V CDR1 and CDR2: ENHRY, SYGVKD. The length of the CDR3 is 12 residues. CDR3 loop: CAINGQGTKQYF. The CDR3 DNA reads TGTGCCATCAACGGACAGGGGACGAAGCAGTACTTC.

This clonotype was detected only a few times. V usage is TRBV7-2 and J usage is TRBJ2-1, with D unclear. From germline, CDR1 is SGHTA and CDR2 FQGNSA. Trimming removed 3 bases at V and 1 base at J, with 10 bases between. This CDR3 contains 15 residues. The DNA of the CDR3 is TGTGCCAGCAGCTTCACTCTCTCTTCCTACAATGAGCAGTTCTTC. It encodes CASSFTLSSYNEQFF.

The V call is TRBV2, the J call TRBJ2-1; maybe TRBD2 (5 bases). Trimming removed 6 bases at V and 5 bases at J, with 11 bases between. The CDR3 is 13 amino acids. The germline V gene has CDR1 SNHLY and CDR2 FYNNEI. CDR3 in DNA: TGTGCCAGCAGGTACCGGGGTCACAATGAGCAGTTCTTC. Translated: CASRYRGHNEQFF. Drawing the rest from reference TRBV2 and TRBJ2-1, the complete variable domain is EPEVTQTPSHQVTQMGQEVILRCVPISNHLYFYWYRQILGQKVEFLVSFYNNEISEKSEIFDDQFSVERPDGSNFTLKIRSTKLEDSAMYFCASRYRGHNEQFFGPGTRLTVL.

The CDR3 DNA reads TGCAGCGGGGGGGTAGGTAGACGGTCGGAGACCCAGTACTTC. Protein product: CSGGVGRRSETQYF. J is TRBJ2-5 and V is TRBV29-1, with a possible D match to TRBD2 (6 bases). Germline V CDR1 and CDR2: SQVTM, ANQGSEA. The CDR3 is 14 amino acids. Between the trimmed V and J ends, which lost 7 bases and 5 bases, there was a span of 20 bases.

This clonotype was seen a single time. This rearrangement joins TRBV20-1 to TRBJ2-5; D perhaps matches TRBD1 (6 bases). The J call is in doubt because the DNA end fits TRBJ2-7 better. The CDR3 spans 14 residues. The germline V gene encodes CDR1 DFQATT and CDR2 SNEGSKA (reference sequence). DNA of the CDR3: TGCAGTGCTAGAGAAATCTACAGGGTATCCGAGCAGTACTTC. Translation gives CSAREIYRVSEQYF.

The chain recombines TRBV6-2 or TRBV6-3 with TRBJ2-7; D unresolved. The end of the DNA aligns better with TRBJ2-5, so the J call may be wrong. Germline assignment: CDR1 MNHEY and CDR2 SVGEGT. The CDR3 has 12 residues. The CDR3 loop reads CASSYSKETQYF. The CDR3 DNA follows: TGTGCCAGCAGTTATTCTAAGGAGACCCAGTACTTC.

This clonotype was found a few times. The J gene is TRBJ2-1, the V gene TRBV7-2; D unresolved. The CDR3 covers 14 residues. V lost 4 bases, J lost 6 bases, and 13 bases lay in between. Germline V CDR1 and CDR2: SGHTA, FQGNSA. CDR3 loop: CASSSHLEANEQFF. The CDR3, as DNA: TGTGCCAGCAGCTCCCATCTAGAGGCCAATGAGCAGTTCTTC.

CDR3 DNA sequence: TGCAGTGCTAGTCCTGGACTAGCGGGGTACCGAGAGACCCAGTACTTC. It yields the protein CSASPGLAGYRETQYF. The chain recombines TRBV20-1 with TRBJ2-5, with 12 bases aligning to TRBD2. The CDR3 has 16 amino acids. V was pared by 3 bases and J by 4 bases, with 9 bases of the junction left unmatched. Per the germline V gene, CDR1 is DFQATT and CDR2 is SNEGSKA (reference sequence).

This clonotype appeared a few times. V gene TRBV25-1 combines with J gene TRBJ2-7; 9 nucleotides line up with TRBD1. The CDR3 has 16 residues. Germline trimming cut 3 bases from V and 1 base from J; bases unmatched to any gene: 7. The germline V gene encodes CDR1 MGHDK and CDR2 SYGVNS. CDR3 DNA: TGTGCCAGCAGTGACCAAGACAGGGGGGGTTCCTACGAGCAGTACTTC. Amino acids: CASSDQDRGGSYEQYF.

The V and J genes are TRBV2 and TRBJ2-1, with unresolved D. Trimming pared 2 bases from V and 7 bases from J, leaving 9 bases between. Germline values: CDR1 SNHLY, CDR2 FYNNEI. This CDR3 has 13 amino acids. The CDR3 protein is CASSEIRVNEQFF. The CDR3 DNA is TGTGCCAGCAGTGAAATTAGGGTAAATGAGCAGTTCTTC. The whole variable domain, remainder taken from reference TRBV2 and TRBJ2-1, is EPEVTQTPSHQVTQMGQEVILRCVPISNHLYFYWYRQILGQKVEFLVSFYNNEISEKSEIFDDQFSVERPDGSNFTLKIRSTKLEDSAMYFCASSEIRVNEQFFGPGTRLTVL.

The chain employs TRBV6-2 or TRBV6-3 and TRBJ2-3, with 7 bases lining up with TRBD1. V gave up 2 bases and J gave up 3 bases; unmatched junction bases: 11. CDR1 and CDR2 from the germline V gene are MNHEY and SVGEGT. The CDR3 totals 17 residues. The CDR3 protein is CASSYGLDRLATDTQYF. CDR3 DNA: TGTGCCAGCAGTTACGGCCTGGACAGGTTGGCGACAGATACGCAGTATTTT.

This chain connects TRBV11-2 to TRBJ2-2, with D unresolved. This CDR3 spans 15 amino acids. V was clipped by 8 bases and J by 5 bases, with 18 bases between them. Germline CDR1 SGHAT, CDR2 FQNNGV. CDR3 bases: TGTGCCAGCGGAACTTTAGTAGAAGGGACCGGGGAGCTGTTTTTT. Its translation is CASGTLVEGTGELFF.

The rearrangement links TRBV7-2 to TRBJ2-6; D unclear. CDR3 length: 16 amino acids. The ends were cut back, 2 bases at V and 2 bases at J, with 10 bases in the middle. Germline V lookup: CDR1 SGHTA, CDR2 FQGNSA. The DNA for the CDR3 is TGTGCCAGCAGCTTATACAAGGCGCCTGGGGCCAACGTCCTGACTTTC. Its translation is CASSLYKAPGANVLTF.

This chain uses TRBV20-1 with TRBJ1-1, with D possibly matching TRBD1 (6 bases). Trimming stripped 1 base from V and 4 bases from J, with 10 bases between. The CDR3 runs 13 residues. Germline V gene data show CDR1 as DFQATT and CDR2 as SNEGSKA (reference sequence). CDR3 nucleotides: TGCAGTGCTAGAGTGGGAGGGGGCACTGAAGCTTTCTTT. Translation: CSARVGGGTEAFF.

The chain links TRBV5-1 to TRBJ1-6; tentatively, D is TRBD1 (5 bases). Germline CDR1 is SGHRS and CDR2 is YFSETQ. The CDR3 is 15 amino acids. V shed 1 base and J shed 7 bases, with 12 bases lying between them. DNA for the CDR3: TGCGCCAGCAGCTTGTCTTGGGGGGGGAATTCACCCCTCCACTTT. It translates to CASSLSWGGNSPLHF.

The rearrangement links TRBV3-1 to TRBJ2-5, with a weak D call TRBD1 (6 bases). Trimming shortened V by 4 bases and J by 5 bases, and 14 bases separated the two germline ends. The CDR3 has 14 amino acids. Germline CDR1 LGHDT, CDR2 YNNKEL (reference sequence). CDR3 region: CASSPQGFKETQYF. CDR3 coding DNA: TGTGCCAGCAGCCCTCAGGGGTTTAAGGAGACCCAGTACTTC.

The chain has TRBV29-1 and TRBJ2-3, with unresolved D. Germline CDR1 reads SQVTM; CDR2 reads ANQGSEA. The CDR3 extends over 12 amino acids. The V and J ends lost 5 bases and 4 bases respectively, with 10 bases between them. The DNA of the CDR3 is TGCAGCGTTTCCCCTACCTCAGATACGCAGTATTTT. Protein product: CSVSPTSDTQYF.

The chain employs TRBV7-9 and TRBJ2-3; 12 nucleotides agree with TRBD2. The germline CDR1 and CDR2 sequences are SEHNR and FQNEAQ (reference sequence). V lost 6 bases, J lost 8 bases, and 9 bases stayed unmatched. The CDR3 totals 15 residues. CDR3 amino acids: CASSPSGGAQGTQYF. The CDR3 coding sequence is TGTGCCAGCAGTCCTAGCGGGGGGGCACAGGGTACGCAGTATTTT.

The DNA for the CDR3 is TGCAGTGCTAGGGGGGCAGAGGGCCACTACGAGCAGTACTTC. Residues: CSARGAEGHYEQYF. V is TRBV20-1 and J is TRBJ2-7, with a tentative D call TRBD1 (6 bases). Deletions cut 3 bases from V and 3 bases from J, with 15 bases between. Looked up from germline, CDR1 is DFQATT and CDR2 is SNEGSKA (reference sequence). This CDR3 region has 14 residues.

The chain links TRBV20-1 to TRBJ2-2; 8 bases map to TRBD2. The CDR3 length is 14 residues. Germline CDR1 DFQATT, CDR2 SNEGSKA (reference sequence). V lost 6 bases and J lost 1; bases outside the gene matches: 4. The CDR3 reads CSAPGGVNTGELFF. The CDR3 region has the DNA TGCAGTGCGCCCGGGGGGGTGAACACCGGGGAGCTGTTTTTT.

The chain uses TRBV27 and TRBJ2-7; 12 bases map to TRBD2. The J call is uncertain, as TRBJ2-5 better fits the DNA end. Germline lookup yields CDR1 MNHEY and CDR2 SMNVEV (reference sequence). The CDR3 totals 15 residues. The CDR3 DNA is TGTGCCAGCCGCTCCTCTAGCGGGAGGGGGGAGACCCAGTACTTC. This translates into CASRSSSGRGETQYF.

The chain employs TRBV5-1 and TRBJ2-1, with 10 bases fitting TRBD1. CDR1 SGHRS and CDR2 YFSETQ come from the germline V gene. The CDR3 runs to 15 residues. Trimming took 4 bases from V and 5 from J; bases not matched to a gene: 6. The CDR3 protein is CASSVGTGEHNEQFF. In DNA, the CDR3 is TGCGCCAGCAGCGTCGGGACAGGGGAGCACAATGAGCAGTTCTTC. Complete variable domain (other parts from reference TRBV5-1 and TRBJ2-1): KAGVTQTPRYLIKTRGQQVTLSCSPISGHRSVSWYQQTPGQGLQFLFEYFSETQRNKGNFPGRFSGRQFSNSRSEMNVSTLELGDSALYLCASSVGTGEHNEQFFGPGTRLTVL.

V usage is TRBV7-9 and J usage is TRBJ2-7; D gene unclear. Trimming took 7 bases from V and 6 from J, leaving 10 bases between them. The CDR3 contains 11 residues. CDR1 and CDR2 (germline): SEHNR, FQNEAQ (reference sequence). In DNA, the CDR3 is TGTGCCAGCACCCCGGTAGGCGAGCAGTACTTC. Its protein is CASTPVGEQYF.